This T cell receptor (beta chain) was sequenced during a study of CD8+CD57+ T cells in acquired aplastic anemia. Overall study context: Sorted CD4+ and CD8+ cells yielded approximately 3.4 ug of DNA on average. Study results and limitations: Comparison of patients with controls identified some 29 shared CD8+ CDR3 sequences.

The germline V gene encodes CDR1 SGHTA and CDR2 FQGTGA. Trimming took 4 bases from V and 2 from J, leaving 6 bases between them. The CDR3 has 14 amino acids. Regarding this clonotype: Its antigen remains unknown.

Genomic DNA, serving as template, underwent TCR beta VDJ and CDR3 profiling. TCRdb called the reads again in MiXCR, with one record for every CDR3 protein. The repertoire holds roughly 180,000 distinct CDR3 sequences, with around half as singletons. This chain links TRBV7-3 with TRBJ1-6; D is unresolved. This sequence originates from a human donor in good health. Sequencing used sorted CD4+, CD8+, or CD8+CD57+ T cells (not recorded which) from PBMCs. CDR3: CASSYGPYNSPLHF. The CDR3 nucleotides are TGTGCCAGCAGCTACGGACCCTATAATTCACCCCTCCACTTT.